Sequencing of this TCR beta chain was carried out in a study of blood T cell repertoires in COVID-19. CDR3 size: 15 residues. Germline CDR1 LGHDT, CDR2 YNNKEL (reference sequence). With 4 bases clipped from V and 7 bases from J, the junction kept 13 bases outside the gene matches. This table comes from immunoSEQ multiplex PCR, and its TCRdb copy is limited to in-frame clones, with some not included. The data hold 150,000 to 200,000 clones, with under 85% observed a single time. The receptor was derived from a human donor in a cohort sampled during active COVID-19. The chain joins TRBV3-1 (or the pseudogene TRBV3-2) to TRBJ2-7; 7 bases agree with TRBD1. Sequences were obtained from peripheral blood. The CDR3 nucleotides read TGTGCCAGCAGCCCGACGACAGGTGAGGGGGCGGAGCAGTACTTC. Its protein is CASSPTTGEGAEQYF.